This T cell receptor beta chain was identified in a study of blood T cell repertoires in COVID-19. Study-level information: In each case, the material was cDNA or gDNA derived from T cells, B-cell-depleted T cells, or PBMCs.

In the original analysis: Reference gene primer amplification in the assay estimated nucleated cell counts. Profiling relied on immunoSEQ multiplex PCR, and the TCRdb table lists in-frame clones only, not all of them. V and J calls and clone size are as listed in that table; D and trimming were resolved from the DNA. The sample lists around 170,000 clones; roughly 87% were seen once. The germline CDR1 and CDR2 sequences are SGHRS and YFSETQ. The CDR3 has 14 amino acids. Germline trimming cut 4 bases from V and 4 bases from J; bases unmatched to any gene: 6. This chain links TRBV5-1 with TRBJ2-3; TRBD1 aligns across 7 bases. Material: PBMCs or T cells enriched from blood (not recorded which). The origin of this receptor is a woman aged 45-60 years who had recovered from COVID-19. CDR3 DNA: TGCGCCAGCAGCCGGGACAGTAGTTCAGATACGCAGTATTTT. It codes for CASSRDSSSDTQYF. Full variable domain (remainder filled in from reference TRBV5-1 and TRBJ2-3): KAGVTQTPRYLIKTRGQQVTLSCSPISGHRSVSWYQQTPGQGLQFLFEYFSETQRNKGNFPGRFSGRQFSNSRSEMNVSTLELGDSALYLCASSRDSSSDTQYFGPGTRLTVL.